In this sample, the clone carrying this T cell receptor beta chain turned up a few times. The record originates from a study of human T cells and chemical hapten exposure. The germline V gene encodes CDR1 SQVTM and CDR2 ANQGSEA. The CDR3 totals 16 residues. J lost 4 bases, V lost 6 bases, and 15 bases had no gene match. The time point here: patch test 2, 6 weeks after DPC sensitization. Treatment here: therapeutic diphenylcyclopropenone sensitization with weekly scalp DPC. TCRdb itself ran the RACE reads through MiXCR, one entry per CDR3 protein. The sample lists about 54,000 distinct CDR3 sequences, 9.5% to 10% occurring once.

The clonotype was recovered from a woman aged 45-60 years with alopecia areata. Some clones in this sample may be carry-over from other donors' samples. The starting material was whole blood, obtained in connection with sensitization to the hapten diphenylcyclopropenone (DPC). The chain carries TRBV29-1 and TRBJ1-5; 7 nucleotides match TRBD1. CDR3 DNA: TGCAGCGTCGCAATTTCGACAGGGTTAAATAATCAGCCCCAGCATTTT. This sequence encodes CSVAISTGLNNQPQHF.